This TCR beta chain was profiled in a study of shared clonotypes between healthy human individuals. Study information: Each donor's CD4 naive and CD4 memory cells filled three plates apiece, CD8 naive two, and CD8 memory one.

The CDR3 has 16 amino acids. J gave up 2 bases and V 2 bases, and 9 bases lay outside the gene matches. Germline V gene data show CDR1 as MNHNS and CDR2 as SASEGT. The DNA input per sorted-subset replicate PCR was approximately 210 ng, corresponding to 25,000 to 35,000 T cell genomes. The repertoire was sequenced with immunoSEQ multiplex PCR; TCRdb's copy has only in-frame clones and lacks some. The table shows a few hundred thousand clones, with about 95% occurring only once. CD8 cells regarded as naive lacked CD45RO, were positively chosen for CCR7, and omitted terminally differentiated effector memory CD45RA+ cells.

The chain joins TRBV6-1 to TRBJ2-7, with 7 bases identical to TRBD2. The sample comprised naive CD8+ T cells sorted from blood. The receptor comes from a woman in her twenties or thirties in good health. The CDR3 nucleotides are TGTGCCAGCAGTGAAAAGGGGCTAGCGGAAACCTACGAGCAGTACTTC. It codes for CASSEKGLAETYEQYF.